A selection of T cell receptor beta chains follows, all from one sample in a study of cytomegalovirus exposure and HLA in healthy donors. Sequencing was performed with immunoSEQ multiplex PCR; in TCRdb, only in-frame clones are kept and a portion is missing. The table has over 85,000 clones, more than 60% seen once. The sample was PBMCs. The receptors were gathered from a man aged 25 to 45 in good health and CMV-seropositive. Both conserved end residues are part of each CDR3. D genes are given only for firm matches. A clone size is listed for some rows: how often the clone was seen (once, few, many), or a class if it is expanded.

abundance	d_gene	v_gene	j_gene	CDR3nt	CDR3aa
.	.	TRBV18	TRBJ1-3	TGTGCCAGCTCACCACAACAGCACTCTGGAAACACCATATATTTT	CASSPQQHSGNTIYF
.	TRBD1	TRBV6-5	TRBJ1-4	TGTGCCAGCAGCTTTGGGACAGGGCCTAATGAAAAACTGTTTTTT	CASSFGTGPNEKLFF
.	TRBD1	TRBV4-1	TRBJ2-2	TGCGCCAGCAGCCAAGAGGGACAGGGATACACCGGGGAGCTGTTTTTT	CASSQEGQGYTGELFF
.	TRBD2	TRBV6-1	TRBJ2-1	TGTGCCAGCAAGCGGGGGCTTATGAATGAGCAGTTCTTC	CASKRGLMNEQFF
few	.	TRBV4-1	TRBJ1-2	TGCGCCAGCAGCCAAGATGAGGCGAGTGCTAACTATGGCTACACCTTC	CASSQDEASANYGYTF
.	.	TRBV5-8	TRBJ2-1	TGTGCCAGCAGACTCTGGACTTCCGACTACAATGAGCAGTTCTTC	CASRLWTSDYNEQFF
few	TRBD2	TRBV2	TRBJ2-3	TGTGCCAGGGGGGGGGCTAGCGGGGAGGATACGCAGTATTTT	CARGGASGEDTQYF
many	TRBD1	TRBV7-2	TRBJ2-7	TGTGCCAGCAGCCGGACAGGGGGTCGGAGCTCCTACGAGCAGTACTTC	CASSRTGGRSSYEQYF
.	.	TRBV19	TRBJ1-2	TGTGCCAGTAGCCCTACAGTCGCAAACTATGGCTACACCTTC	CASSPTVANYGYTF
.	TRBD1	TRBV9	TRBJ1-5	TGTGCCAGCAGCGTAGGACAGGGTTCAACTAATCAGCCCCAGCATTTT	CASSVGQGSTNQPQHF
few	.	TRBV5-1	TRBJ1-1	TGCGCCAGCAGCTTCGGGAACACTGAAGCTTTCTTT	CASSFGNTEAFF
.	.	TRBV2	TRBJ1-5	TGTGCCAGCAGTGAGAAAAGGGGCCGTAATCAGCCCCAGCATTTT	CASSEKRGRNQPQHF
few	TRBD2	TRBV25-1	TRBJ2-1	TGTGCCAGCAGTGACCTATCTAGCGGGGGGGCTAGACAGGGAGAGCAGTTCTTC	CASSDLSSGGARQGEQFF
.	.	TRBV19	TRBJ2-2	TGTGCCAGTAGTCCTCAGGGTTACGGGGAGCTGTTTTTT	CASSPQGYGELFF
.	TRBD2	TRBV2	TRBJ2-1	TGTGCCAGCAGTGGGGAGCGGGGGGGCTTCTCCAATGAGCAGTTCTTC	CASSGERGGFSNEQFF
.	TRBD1	TRBV18	TRBJ1-3	TGTGCCAGCTCATCGATTCTGGGACAGGGTACAGGAAACACCATATATTTT	CASSSILGQGTGNTIYF
.	.	TRBV7-9	TRBJ2-7	TGTGCCAGCAGCTTAGGAAGCCCAGGAAGCTCCTACGAGCAGTACTTC	CASSLGSPGSSYEQYF
few	TRBD1	TRBV12-5	TRBJ1-6	TGTGCTAGTGGCCAGGGACAGGGTCATAATTCACCCCTCCACTTT	CASGQGQGHNSPLHF
.	TRBD1	TRBV5-1	TRBJ1-1	TGCGCCAGCAGCCCGGACAGGCCCATCATGAACACTGAAGCTTTCTTT	CASSPDRPIMNTEAFF
.	TRBD1	TRBV11-3	TRBJ1-1	TGTGCCAGCAGCTTAGATAGGGGACAGGGATATATCACTGAAGCTTTCTTT	CASSLDRGQGYITEAFF
.	TRBD1	TRBV19	TRBJ2-7	TGTGCCGAACTTCCGGGACAGGGGTCCTACGAGCAGTACTTC	CAELPGQGSYEQYF
.	.	TRBV18	TRBJ1-5	TGTGCCAGCTCACCAATGCCAGGGTGGGGTCAGCCCCAGCATTTT	CASSPMPGWGQPQHF
.	TRBD1	TRBV7-9	TRBJ2-7	TGTGCCAGCAGCCATCGGACAGGGGACTACGAGCAGTACTTC	CASSHRTGDYEQYF
once	.	TRBV30	TRBJ1-4	TGTGCCTGGAGTAGCGGGGATGAAAAACTGTTTTTT	CAWSSGDEKLFF
.	TRBD2	TRBV6-1	TRBJ2-1	TGTGCCAGCAGTGAAGTAATAGCGGGGGGGCGGAATGAGCAGTTCTTC	CASSEVIAGGRNEQFF
.	TRBD2	TRBV11-2	TRBJ2-3	TGTGCCAGCAGCTTAGAACGGCTAGCGGGCACAGATACGCAGTATTTT	CASSLERLAGTDTQYF
.	.	TRBV7-8	TRBJ2-5	TGTGCCAGCAGCTTAAGGGGAAGAGGGGGCCAAGAGACCCAGTACTTC	CASSLRGRGGQETQYF
.	.	TRBV10-2	TRBJ2-5	TGCGCCAGCGTAAGACAGCTCCAAGAGACCCAGTACTTC	CASVRQLQETQYF
.	.	TRBV19	TRBJ1-3	TGTGCCAGTAGTCTTTCCGGGACACTTGAATACTCTGGAAACACCATATATTTT	CASSLSGTLEYSGNTIYF
.	.	TRBV4-1	TRBJ2-5	TGCGCCAGCAGCCACCACACACGATCAGGGACTGAGCAGTACTTC	CASSHHTRSGTEQYF
.	TRBD1	TRBV7-9	TRBJ1-3	TGTGCCAGCAGCTTTCCCCAGGGGGCTGGAAACACCATATATTTT	CASSFPQGAGNTIYF
.	TRBD2	TRBV5-5	TRBJ2-7	TGTGCCAGCAGCTGGACTAGCGGGGACCGTTGGCAGTACTTC	CASSWTSGDRWQYF
.	.	TRBV7-2	TRBJ1-2	TGTGCCAGCAGCTTAGGAGGCCGGATCTATGGCTACACCTTC	CASSLGGRIYGYTF
.	.	TRBV19	TRBJ2-6	TGTGCCAGTAGTAACAGGGTAACCGGGGCCAACGTCCTGACTTTC	CASSNRVTGANVLTF
.	.	TRBV19	TRBJ1-2	TGTGCCAGTAGTCTCGCGGCCACTCATAACTATGGCTACACCTTC	CASSLAATHNYGYTF
.	.	TRBV18	TRBJ2-7	TGTGCCACCTCCCGCGGGCCTGTCCCCTACGAGCAGTACTTC	CATSRGPVPYEQYF
.	.	TRBV19	TRBJ1-2	TGTGCCAGTAGCCGGACAGAGTCTAACTATGGCTACACCTTC	CASSRTESNYGYTF
.	TRBD2	TRBV11-3	TRBJ2-3	TGTGCCAGCAGCTTAGCGGTAGCGGGGTACACAGATACGCAGTATTTT	CASSLAVAGYTDTQYF
.	TRBD1	TRBV7-6	TRBJ2-1	TGTGCCAGCAGCTTGGGGACAGGGGGAGGAGAGCAGTTCTTC	CASSLGTGGGEQFF
.	TRBD2	TRBV6-1	TRBJ2-3	TGTGCCAGCAGACTAGCGGGTAGCACAGATACGCAGTATTTT	CASRLAGSTDTQYF
.	.	TRBV10-3	TRBJ1-1	TGTGCCATCAGTGAGTCGACCGGGGTGACCACTGAAGCTTTCTTT	CAISESTGVTTEAFF
.	TRBD2	TRBV19	TRBJ2-3	TGTGCCAGTAGTCCCCAACTGGGACTAGCGGGCCCAGATACGCAGTATTTT	CASSPQLGLAGPDTQYF
.	TRBD1	TRBV7-2	TRBJ1-2	TGTGCCAGCAGCCCCACCGGGACAGTTAACTATGGCTACACCTTC	CASSPTGTVNYGYTF
few	.	TRBV6-5	TRBJ1-1	TGTGCCAGCAGCCCTACAGGGAGGGCTGAAGCTTTCTTT	CASSPTGRAEAFF
.	TRBD2	TRBV5-1	TRBJ2-3	TGCGCCAGCAGCTTGGACGCGGGGGGGCACGGAGATACGCAGTATTTT	CASSLDAGGHGDTQYF
.	.	TRBV5-1	TRBJ2-6	TGCGCCAGCAACTACGGGGTGGCGGGGGCCAACGTCCTGACTTTC	CASNYGVAGANVLTF
.	.	TRBV19	TRBJ1-2	TGTGCCAGCACGGGACATCCCTCCTATGGCTACACCTTC	CASTGHPSYGYTF
.	TRBD2	TRBV4-1	TRBJ2-5	TGCGCCAGCAGCCAAAGGACTAGCCACGAGACCCAGTACTTC	CASSQRTSHETQYF
.	.	TRBV6-1	TRBJ1-1	TGTGCCAGCAGTGAAGGGGTGGCAGCGGGTGAAGCTTTCTTT	CASSEGVAAGEAFF
.	TRBD1	TRBV6-1	TRBJ2-2	TGTGCCAGCACCCGACAGGGGGCATACGGGGAGCTGTTTTTT	CASTRQGAYGELFF
.	.	TRBV7-2	TRBJ2-2	TGTGCCAGCAGCCTGATCGGGACCGGGGAGCTGTTTTTT	CASSLIGTGELFF
.	.	TRBV6-1	TRBJ1-3	TGTGCCAGCAGTTCATGGACAAGTCGTGGAAACACCATATATTTT	CASSSWTSRGNTIYF
once	TRBD1	TRBV7-9	TRBJ2-7	TGTGCCAGCTCCAGGGGGCCGGCTTCCTACGAGCAGTACTTC	CASSRGPASYEQYF